A selection of T cell receptor beta chains follows, all from one sample in a study of T cell responses to AZD1222 COVID-19 vaccine. The table came from immunoSEQ multiplex PCR; TCRdb's copy has only in-frame clones and leaves some out. Of about 40,000 clones listed, around 90% were seen once; the top ten hold roughly a quarter. The material sequenced was peripheral blood, taken 28 days after the second dose of the MenACWY control vaccine. The receptors derive from an adult who received the MenACWY meningococcal vaccine as a control. CDR3s include the opening cysteine and the closing phenylalanine or tryptophan. The D gene is left open where the match is weak. The size field is filled for only some rows; it gives once, few, many or a size class.

size	D	V	J	DNA	CDR3
once	TRBD1	TRBV4-1	TRBJ2-7	TGCGCCAGCAGCCAAGAGGATGGGACAGGGCCGTTCTACGAGCAGTACTTC	CASSQEDGTGPFYEQYF
few	TRBD2	TRBV28	TRBJ2-5	TGTGCCAGCGCGCTCGGGACTAGCCCGGGGGAGACCCAGTACTTC	CASALGTSPGETQYF
NA	NA	TRBV9	TRBJ2-5	TGTGCCAGCAGCGTAGATAGGATCGAAGAGACCCAGTACTTC	CASSVDRIEETQYF
NA	NA	TRBV9	TRBJ1-5	TGTGCCAGCAGCAGGGATATTACGAGTCAGCCCCAGCATTTT	CASSRDITSQPQHF
NA	NA	TRBV7-2	TRBJ2-1	TGTGCCAGCAGCTTATGGTCGGGAGTTTACTCCTACAATGAGCAGTTCTTC	CASSLWSGVYSYNEQFF
NA	TRBD2	TRBV4-1	TRBJ2-2	TGCGCCAGCAGCCAAGCGTTAGCGGGAGGCGGAACCGGGGAGCTGTTTTTT	CASSQALAGGGTGELFF
NA	NA	TRBV7-2	TRBJ2-1	TGTGCCAGCAGCCCTACTAGCTTCAATGAGCAGTTCTTC	CASSPTSFNEQFF
NA	NA	TRBV6-1	TRBJ1-5	TGTGCCAGCAGTGAAGCCCGAAGTAGGGGGCCCCAGCATTTT	CASSEARSRGPQHF
NA	NA	TRBV7-3	TRBJ2-7	TGTGCCAGCAGCTCCCGCGCCAAGGGCACCTACGAGCAGTACTTC	CASSSRAKGTYEQYF
NA	NA	TRBV7-6	TRBJ2-7	TGTGCCAGCAGCCTATCCACTGCCTACGAGCAGTACTTC	CASSLSTAYEQYF
NA	NA	TRBV6-5	TRBJ2-3	TGTGCCAGCAGACTTCAGGGCGGACCAGATACGCAGTATTTT	CASRLQGGPDTQYF
NA	NA	TRBV5-4	TRBJ1-5	TGTGCCAGCAGCTTTGCGGGGGCTCAGCCCCAGCATTTT	CASSFAGAQPQHF
NA	NA	TRBV9	TRBJ2-3	TGTGCCAGCAGCCCTCACCCCGGGGGAAGCACAGATACGCAGTATTTT	CASSPHPGGSTDTQYF
NA	NA	TRBV7-9	TRBJ2-1	TGTGCCAGCAGCAAACCAGCCCAGGGAAACGAGCAGTTCTTC	CASSKPAQGNEQFF
once	NA	TRBV27	TRBJ2-1	TGTGCCAGCAGTTCTGGGACCCGAGGGCATGAGCAGTTCTTC	CASSSGTRGHEQFF
NA	NA	TRBV27	TRBJ2-7	TGTGCCAGCAGCTCTCCGGGGACCTACGAGCAGTACTTC	CASSSPGTYEQYF